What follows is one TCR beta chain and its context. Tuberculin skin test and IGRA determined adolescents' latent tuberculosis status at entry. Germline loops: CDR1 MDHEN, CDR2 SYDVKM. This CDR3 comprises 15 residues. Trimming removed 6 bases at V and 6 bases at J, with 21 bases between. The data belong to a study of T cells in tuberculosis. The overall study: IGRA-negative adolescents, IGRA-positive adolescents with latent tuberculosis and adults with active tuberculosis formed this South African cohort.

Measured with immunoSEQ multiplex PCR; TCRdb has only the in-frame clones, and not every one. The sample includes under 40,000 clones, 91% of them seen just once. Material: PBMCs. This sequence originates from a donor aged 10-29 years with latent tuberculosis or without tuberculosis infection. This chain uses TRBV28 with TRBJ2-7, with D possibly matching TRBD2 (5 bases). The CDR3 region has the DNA TGTGCCAGCAGCCCTCCGCAGAGGGCCCTCGGCGAGCAGTACTTC. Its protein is CASSPPQRALGEQYF.